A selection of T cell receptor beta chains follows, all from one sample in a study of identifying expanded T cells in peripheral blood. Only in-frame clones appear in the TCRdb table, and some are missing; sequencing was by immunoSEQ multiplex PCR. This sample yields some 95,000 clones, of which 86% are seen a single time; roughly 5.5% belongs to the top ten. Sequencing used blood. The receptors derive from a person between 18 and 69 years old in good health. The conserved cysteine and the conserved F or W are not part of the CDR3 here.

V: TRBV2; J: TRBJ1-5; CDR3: ASSVGSGSNQPQH
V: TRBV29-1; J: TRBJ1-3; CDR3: SVGEAGNTIY
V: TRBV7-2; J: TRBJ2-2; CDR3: ASSSMIGGISPPGELF
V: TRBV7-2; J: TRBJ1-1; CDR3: ASSSNRGRAF
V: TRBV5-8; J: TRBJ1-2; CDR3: ASSLERYGYT
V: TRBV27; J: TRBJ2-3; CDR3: ASSLGPSSTDTQY
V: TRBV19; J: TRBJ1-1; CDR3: ASSTRTGARTEAF
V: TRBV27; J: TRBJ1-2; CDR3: ASSLGYNYGYT
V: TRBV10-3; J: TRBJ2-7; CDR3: AIRDGVQLYEQY
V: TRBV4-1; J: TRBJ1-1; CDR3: ASSQPTGRTEAF
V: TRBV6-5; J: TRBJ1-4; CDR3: ASTQGSWGEKLF
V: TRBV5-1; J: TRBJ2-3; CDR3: ASSEGRRADTQY
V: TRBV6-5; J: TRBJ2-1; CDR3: ASSYSAYNEQF
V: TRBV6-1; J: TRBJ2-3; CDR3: ASSGTSGGAKVSDTQY
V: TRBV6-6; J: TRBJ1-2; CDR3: ASRPGTNYGYT
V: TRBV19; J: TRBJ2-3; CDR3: ASSRGSAGTDTQY
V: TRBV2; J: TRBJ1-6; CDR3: ASLGNAVRGSPLH
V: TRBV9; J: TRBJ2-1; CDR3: ASSGASGGARDEQF
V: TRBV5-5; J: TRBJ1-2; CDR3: ASSFGPDTYGYT
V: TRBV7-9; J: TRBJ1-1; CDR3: ASSLLGQSTEAF
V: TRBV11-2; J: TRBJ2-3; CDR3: ASSVPGLAGGSDTQY
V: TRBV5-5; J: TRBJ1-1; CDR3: ASSLHSGQTEAF
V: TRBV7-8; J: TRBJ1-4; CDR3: ASSPRGRGRDEKLF
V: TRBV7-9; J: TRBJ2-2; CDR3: ASSLVRGRQNTGELF
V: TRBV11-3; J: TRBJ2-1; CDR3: ASSLARGDEQF
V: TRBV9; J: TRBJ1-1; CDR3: ASSSETGGANTEAF
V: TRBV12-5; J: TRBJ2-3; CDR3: ASGLNYTGSWAQY